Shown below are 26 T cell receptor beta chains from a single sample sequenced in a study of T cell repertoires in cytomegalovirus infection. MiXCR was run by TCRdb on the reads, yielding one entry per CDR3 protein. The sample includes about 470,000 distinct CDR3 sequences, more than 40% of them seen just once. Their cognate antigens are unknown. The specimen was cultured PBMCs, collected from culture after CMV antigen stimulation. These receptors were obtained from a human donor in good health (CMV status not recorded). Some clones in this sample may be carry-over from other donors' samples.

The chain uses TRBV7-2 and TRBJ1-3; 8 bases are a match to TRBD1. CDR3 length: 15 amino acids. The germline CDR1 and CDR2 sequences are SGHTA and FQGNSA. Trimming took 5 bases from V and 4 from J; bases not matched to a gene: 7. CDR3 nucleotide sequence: TGTGCCAGCAGCCCTTGGACAGGGACAGGAAACACCATATATTTT. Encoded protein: CASSPWTGTGNTIYF.

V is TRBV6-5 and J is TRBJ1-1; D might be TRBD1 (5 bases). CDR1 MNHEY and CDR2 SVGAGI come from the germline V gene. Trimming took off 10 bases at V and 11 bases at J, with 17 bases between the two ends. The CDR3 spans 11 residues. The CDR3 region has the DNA TGTGCCACCACAAACGGGGGGATGGCTTTCTTT. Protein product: CATTNGGMAFF.

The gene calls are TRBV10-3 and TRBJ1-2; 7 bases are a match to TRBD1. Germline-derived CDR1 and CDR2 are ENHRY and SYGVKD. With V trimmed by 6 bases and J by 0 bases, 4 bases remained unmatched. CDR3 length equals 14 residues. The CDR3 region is CAISWDRTNYGYTF. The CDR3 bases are TGTGCCATCAGCTGGGACAGAACTAACTATGGCTACACCTTC.

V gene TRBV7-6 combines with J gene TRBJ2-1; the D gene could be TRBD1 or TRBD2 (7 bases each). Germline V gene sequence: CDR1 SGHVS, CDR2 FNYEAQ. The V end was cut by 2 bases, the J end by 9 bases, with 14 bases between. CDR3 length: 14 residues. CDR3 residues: CASSLQGGGGEQFF. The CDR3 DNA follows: TGTGCCAGCAGCTTACAGGGGGGGGGGGGTGAGCAGTTCTTC.

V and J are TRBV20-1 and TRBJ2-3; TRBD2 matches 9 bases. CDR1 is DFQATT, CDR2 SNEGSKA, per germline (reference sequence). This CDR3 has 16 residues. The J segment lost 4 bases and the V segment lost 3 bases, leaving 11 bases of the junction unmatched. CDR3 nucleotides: TGCAGTGCTAGGGATAGCGGGAGAGGGGGACCAGATACGCAGTATTTT. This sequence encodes CSARDSGRGGPDTQYF.

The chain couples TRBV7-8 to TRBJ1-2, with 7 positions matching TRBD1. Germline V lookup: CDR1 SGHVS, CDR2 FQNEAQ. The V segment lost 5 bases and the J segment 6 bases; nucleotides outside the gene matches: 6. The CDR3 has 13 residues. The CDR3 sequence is CASSQHRGNGYTF. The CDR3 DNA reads TGTGCCAGCAGCCAGCACAGGGGCAATGGCTACACCTTC.

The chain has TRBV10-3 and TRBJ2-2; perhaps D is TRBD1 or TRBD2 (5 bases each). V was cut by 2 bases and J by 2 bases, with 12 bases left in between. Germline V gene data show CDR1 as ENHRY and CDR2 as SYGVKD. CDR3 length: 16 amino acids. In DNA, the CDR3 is TGTGCCATCAGTGAGATACCGGGGCCCAACACCGGGGAGCTGTTTTTT. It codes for CAISEIPGPNTGELFF.

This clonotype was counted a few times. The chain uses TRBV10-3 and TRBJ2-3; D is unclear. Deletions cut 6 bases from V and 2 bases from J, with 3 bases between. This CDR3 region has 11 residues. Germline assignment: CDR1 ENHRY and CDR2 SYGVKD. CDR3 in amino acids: CAIRNTDTQYF. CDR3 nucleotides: TGTGCCATCAGAAACACAGATACGCAGTATTTT.

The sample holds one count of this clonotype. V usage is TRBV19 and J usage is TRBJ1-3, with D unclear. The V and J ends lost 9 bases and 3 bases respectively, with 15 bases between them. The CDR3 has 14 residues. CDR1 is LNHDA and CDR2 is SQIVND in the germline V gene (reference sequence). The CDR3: CASETTGSGNTIYF. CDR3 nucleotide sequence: TGTGCCAGCGAGACCACTGGGAGTGGAAACACCATATATTTT.

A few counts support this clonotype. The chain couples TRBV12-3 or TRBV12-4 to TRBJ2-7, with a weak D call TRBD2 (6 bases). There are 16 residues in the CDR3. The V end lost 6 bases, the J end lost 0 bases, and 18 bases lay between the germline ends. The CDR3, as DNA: TGTGCCAGCAGCGGCGGGGAGCGCCGAAGCTCCTACGAGCAGTACTTC. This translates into CASSGGERRSSYEQYF.

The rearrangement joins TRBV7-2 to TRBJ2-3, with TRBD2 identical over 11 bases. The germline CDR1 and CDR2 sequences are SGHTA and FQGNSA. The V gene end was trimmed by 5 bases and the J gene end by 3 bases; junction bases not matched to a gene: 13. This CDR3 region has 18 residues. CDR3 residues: CASSPGGSGRAGTDTQYF. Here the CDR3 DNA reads TGTGCCAGCAGCCCAGGAGGTAGCGGGAGGGCCGGGACAGATACGCAGTATTTT.

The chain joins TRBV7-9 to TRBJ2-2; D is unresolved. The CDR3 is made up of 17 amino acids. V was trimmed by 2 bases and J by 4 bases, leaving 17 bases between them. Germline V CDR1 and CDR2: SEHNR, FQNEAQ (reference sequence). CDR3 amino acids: CASSLYGRTLGTGELFF. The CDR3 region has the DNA TGTGCCAGCAGCTTATACGGGCGGACGTTGGGCACCGGGGAGCTGTTTTTT.

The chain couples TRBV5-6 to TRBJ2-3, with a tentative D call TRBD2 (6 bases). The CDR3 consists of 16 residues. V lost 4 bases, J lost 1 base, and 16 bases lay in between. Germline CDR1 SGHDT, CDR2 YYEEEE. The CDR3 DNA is TGTGCCAGCAGCCCCGGAGGGCCGGGAGGCACAGATACGCAGTATTTT. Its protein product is CASSPGGPGGTDTQYF.

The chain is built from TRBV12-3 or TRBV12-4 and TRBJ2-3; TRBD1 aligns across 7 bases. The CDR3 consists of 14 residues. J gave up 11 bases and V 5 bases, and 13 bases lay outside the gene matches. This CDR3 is CASSQDRDPGRQYF. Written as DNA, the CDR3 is TGTGCCAGCAGTCAAGACAGGGATCCCGGTAGGCAGTATTTT.

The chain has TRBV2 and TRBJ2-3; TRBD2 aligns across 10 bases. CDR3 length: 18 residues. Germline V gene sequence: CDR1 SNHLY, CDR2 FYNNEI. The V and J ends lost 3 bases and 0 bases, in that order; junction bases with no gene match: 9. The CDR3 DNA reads TGTGCCAGCAGTGAGGTGGTCCGGACTAGCGGTAGCACAGATACGCAGTATTTT. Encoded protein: CASSEVVRTSGSTDTQYF.

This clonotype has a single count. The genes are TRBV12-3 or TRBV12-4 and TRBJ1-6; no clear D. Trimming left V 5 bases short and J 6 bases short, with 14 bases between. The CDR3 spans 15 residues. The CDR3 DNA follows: TGTGCCAGCAGTGTACAACGGGGTACTAATTCACCCCTCCACTTT. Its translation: CASSVQRGTNSPLHF.

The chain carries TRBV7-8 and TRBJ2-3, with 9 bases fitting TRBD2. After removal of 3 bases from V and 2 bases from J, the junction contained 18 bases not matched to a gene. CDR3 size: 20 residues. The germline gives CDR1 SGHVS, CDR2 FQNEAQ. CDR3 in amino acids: CASSFTWGASGTPNTDTQYF. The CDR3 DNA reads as TGTGCCAGCAGCTTTACCTGGGGGGCTAGCGGGACTCCAAACACAGATACGCAGTATTTT.

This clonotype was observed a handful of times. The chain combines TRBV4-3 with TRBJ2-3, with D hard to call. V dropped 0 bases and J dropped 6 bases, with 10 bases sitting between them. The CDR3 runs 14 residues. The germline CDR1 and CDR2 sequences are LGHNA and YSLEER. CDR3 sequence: CASSQDYQTDTQYF. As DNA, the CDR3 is TGCGCCAGCAGCCAAGACTACCAGACGGATACGCAGTATTTT.

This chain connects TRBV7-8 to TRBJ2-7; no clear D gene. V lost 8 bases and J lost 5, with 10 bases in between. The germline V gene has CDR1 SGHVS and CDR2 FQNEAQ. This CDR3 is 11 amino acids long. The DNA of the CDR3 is TGTGCCAGCTCGCCCCTTGACGAGCAGTACTTC. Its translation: CASSPLDEQYF.

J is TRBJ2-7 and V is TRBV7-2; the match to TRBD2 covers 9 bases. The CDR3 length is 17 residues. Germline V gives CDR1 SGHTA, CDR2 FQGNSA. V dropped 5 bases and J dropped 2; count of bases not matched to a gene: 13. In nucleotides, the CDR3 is TGTGCCAGCAGCCTAGAGGGGCCTAGCGGGGAAACCTACGAGCAGTACTTC. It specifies CASSLEGPSGETYEQYF.

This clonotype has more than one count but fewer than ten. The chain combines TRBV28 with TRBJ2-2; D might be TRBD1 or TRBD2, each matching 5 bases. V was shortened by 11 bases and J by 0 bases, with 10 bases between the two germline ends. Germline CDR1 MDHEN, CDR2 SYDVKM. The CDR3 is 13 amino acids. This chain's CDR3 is CAHRGANTGELFF. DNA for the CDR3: TGTGCCCACCGGGGCGCGAACACCGGGGAGCTGTTTTTT.

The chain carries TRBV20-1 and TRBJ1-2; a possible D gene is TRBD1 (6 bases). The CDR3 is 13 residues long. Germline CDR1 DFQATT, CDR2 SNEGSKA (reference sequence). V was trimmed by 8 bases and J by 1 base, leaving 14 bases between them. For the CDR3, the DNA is TGCAGTCCATTGGACAGATTTAACTATGGCTACACCTTC. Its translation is CSPLDRFNYGYTF.

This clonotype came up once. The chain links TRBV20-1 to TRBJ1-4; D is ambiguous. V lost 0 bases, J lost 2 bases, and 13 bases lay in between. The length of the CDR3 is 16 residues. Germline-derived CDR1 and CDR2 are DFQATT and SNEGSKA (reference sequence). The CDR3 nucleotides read TGCAGTGCTAGAGATGCGGGTCCAGAGACTAATGAAAAACTGTTTTTT. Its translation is CSARDAGPETNEKLFF.

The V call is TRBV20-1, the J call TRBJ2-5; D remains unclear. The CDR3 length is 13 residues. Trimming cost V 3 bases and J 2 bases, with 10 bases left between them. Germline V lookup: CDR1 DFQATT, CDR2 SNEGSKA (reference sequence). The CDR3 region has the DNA TGCAGTGCTAGTTCGCATACGCAAGAGACCCAGTACTTC. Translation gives CSASSHTQETQYF.

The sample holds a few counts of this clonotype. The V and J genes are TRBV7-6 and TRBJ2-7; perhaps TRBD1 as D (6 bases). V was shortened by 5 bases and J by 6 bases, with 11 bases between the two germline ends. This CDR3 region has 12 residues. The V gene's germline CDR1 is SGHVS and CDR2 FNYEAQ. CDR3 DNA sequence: TGTGCCAGCAGCCAAAGAGGGGGCGAGCAGTACTTC. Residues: CASSQRGGEQYF.

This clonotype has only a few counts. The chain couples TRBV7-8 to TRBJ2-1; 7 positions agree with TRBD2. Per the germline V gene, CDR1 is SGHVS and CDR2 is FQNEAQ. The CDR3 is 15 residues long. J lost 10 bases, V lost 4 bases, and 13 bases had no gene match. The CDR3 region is CASSSELAAKGEQFF. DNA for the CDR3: TGTGCCAGCAGCTCAGAGCTAGCGGCAAAGGGGGAGCAGTTCTTC.